The 28 T cell receptor beta chains below were found in one sample sequenced in a study of technical replicates of blood from several donors (dated by TCRdb to 2017 to 2019). The library came from the immunoSEQ multiplex PCR assay. TCRdb limited this immuneACCESS table to in-frame rearrangements with V and J called. A share of clones is missing; checked studies link under half to unresolved V genes, and the rest is unexplained. Across this sample there are 70,000 to 85,000 clones, with roughly 90% seen only once. The ten largest make up about 0.4% of the sample. Sequencing used T cells isolated from PBMCs. The receptors originated from a human donor in good health.

The V gene is TRBV2, the J gene TRBJ2-1; D is unresolved. V was trimmed by 5 bases and J by 5 bases, leaving 13 bases between them. Germline assignment: CDR1 SNHLY and CDR2 FYNNEI. The CDR3 totals 14 residues. The CDR3 reads CASSFRITDNEQFF. CDR3 nucleotide sequence: TGTGCCAGCAGTTTTAGAATCACTGACAATGAGCAGTTCTTC.

As DNA, the CDR3 is TGTGCCTGGAGTGGTAGTTGGACAGCCAAGGACGAGCAGTACTTC. It is translated as CAWSGSWTAKDEQYF. V gene TRBV30 combines with J gene TRBJ2-7; TRBD1 might be the D (6 bases). The CDR3 is 15 amino acids. Germline-derived CDR1 and CDR2 are GTSNPN and SVGIG (reference sequence). The V and J ends lost 1 base and 5 bases respectively, with 18 bases between them.

The chain uses TRBV7-2 and TRBJ2-1; a possible D gene is TRBD2 (5 bases). V lost 1 base, J lost 7 bases, and 8 bases lay in between. CDR3 size: 13 residues. Germline CDR1 SGHTA, CDR2 FQGNSA. CDR3 nucleotides: TGTGCCAGCAGCTTAGGGGGAGAAAATGAGCAGTTCTTC. This sequence encodes CASSLGGENEQFF.

This chain connects TRBV7-6 to TRBJ1-4, with TRBD1 matching over 8 bases. Germline assignment: CDR1 SGHVS and CDR2 FNYEAQ. The V segment lost 2 bases and the J segment 8 bases; nucleotides outside the gene matches: 4. The CDR3 spans 14 residues. CDR3: CASSLQGAQEKLFF. CDR3 coding DNA: TGTGCCAGCAGCTTACAGGGGGCGCAGGAAAAACTGTTTTTT.

The chain is built from TRBV28 and TRBJ2-3; unclear D gene. CDR3 length: 14 amino acids. The V gene's germline CDR1 is MDHEN and CDR2 SYDVKM. Trimming pared 5 bases from V and 2 bases from J, leaving 11 bases between. CDR3 bases: TGTGCCAGCAGTCCCCGCAGGCACACAGATACGCAGTATTTT. Protein: CASSPRRHTDTQYF.

The rearrangement uses TRBV11-3 and TRBJ1-3; D is unclear. Trimming shortened V by 4 bases and J by 2 bases, and 15 bases separated the two germline ends. The CDR3 extends over 16 amino acids. Germline CDR1 reads SGHNT; CDR2 reads YENEEA. The CDR3 DNA reads TGTGCCAGCAGCTCCCGCCGGGGTGAGGCTGGAAACACCATATATTTT. It yields the protein CASSSRRGEAGNTIYF.

The chain joins TRBV9 to TRBJ2-7, with a possible D match to TRBD2 (6 bases). Per germline, CDR1 SGDLS and CDR2 YYNGEE. V was trimmed by 4 bases and J by 4 bases, leaving 9 bases between them. This CDR3 has 12 amino acids. CDR3: CASSLSGYEQYF. CDR3 coding DNA: TGTGCCAGCAGCCTCAGCGGGTACGAGCAGTACTTC.

This clone was found once. The CDR3 DNA follows: TGCAGTGCTGCACAGGAAAATGGCTACACCTTC. Amino acids: CSAAQENGYTF. The genes are TRBV20-1 and TRBJ1-2; perhaps TRBD1 as D (5 bases). The CDR3 extends over 11 amino acids. With 5 bases removed from V and 6 bases from J, the gap between germline ends came to 10 bases. Germline-derived CDR1 and CDR2 are DFQATT and SNEGSKA (reference sequence).

This chain uses TRBV6-4 with TRBJ2-1, with D hard to call. The ends were cut back, 5 bases at V and 4 bases at J, with 9 bases in the middle. Germline-derived CDR1 and CDR2 are MRHNA and SNTAGT. This CDR3 spans 13 amino acids. The CDR3 coding sequence is TGTGCCAGCAGTTATGACATTTACAATGAGCAGTTCTTC. As protein: CASSYDIYNEQFF.

The chain recombines TRBV12-5 with TRBJ1-3; D is unresolved. This CDR3 contains 16 residues. The germline CDR1 and CDR2 sequences are LGHNT and FRNRAP. Trimming took off 0 bases at V and 0 bases at J, with 9 bases between the two ends. The CDR3 DNA sequence: TGTGCTAGTGGTTTGGTATTTAGCGTCTCTGGAAACACCATATATTTT. It specifies CASGLVFSVSGNTIYF. The complete variable domain, with remaining parts taken from reference TRBV12-5 and TRBJ1-3, reads DARVTQTPRHKVTEMGQEVTMRCQPILGHNTVFWYRQTMMQGLELLAYFRNRAPLDDSGMPKDRFSAEMPDATLATLKIQPSEPRDSAVYFCASGLVFSVSGNTIYFGEGSWLTVV.

This chain uses TRBV4-3 with TRBJ2-7; 7 nucleotides line up with TRBD2. The CDR3 length is 16 residues. From germline, CDR1 is LGHNA and CDR2 YSLEER. The V segment lost 0 bases and the J segment 5 bases; nucleotides outside the gene matches: 10. The DNA of the CDR3 is TGCGCCAGCAGCCAAGATATAGCGGGCCTGGGGGACGAGCAGTACTTC. Translating gives CASSQDIAGLGDEQYF.

The chain combines TRBV7-9 with TRBJ2-5; 11 nucleotides align to TRBD1. CDR3 length: 14 residues. J lost 5 bases, V lost 4 bases, and 3 bases had no gene match. Per the germline V gene, CDR1 is SEHNR and CDR2 is FQNEAQ (reference sequence). The CDR3 reads CASSSGDRGETQYF. CDR3 in DNA: TGTGCCAGCAGCTCCGGGGACAGGGGGGAGACCCAGTACTTC.

The chain has TRBV5-1 and TRBJ1-1; TRBD1 aligns across 8 bases. The V and J ends lost 0 bases and 14 bases, in that order; junction bases with no gene match: 3. This CDR3 region has 11 residues. The germline V gene encodes CDR1 SGHRS and CDR2 YFSETQ. The CDR3 sequence: CASSLGTGSFF. As DNA, the CDR3 is TGCGCCAGCAGCTTGGGGACAGGGTCGTTCTTT.

This clone was observed a single time. This chain connects TRBV5-1 to TRBJ2-7, with TRBD2 identical over 9 bases. The CDR3 is 15 amino acids. Looked up from germline, CDR1 is SGHRS and CDR2 is YFSETQ. Trimming at V came to 0 bases and at J to 3 bases, leaving 4 bases not matched to a gene. The DNA of the CDR3 is TGCGCCAGCAGCTTGGATACTAGCGGGTTCTACGAGCAGTACTTC. Translated, it gives CASSLDTSGFYEQYF.

The chain couples TRBV19 to TRBJ1-2, with 7 bases fitting TRBD1. V shed 3 bases, J shed 3 bases, and the junction held 4 bases outside the gene matches. The germline CDR1 and CDR2 sequences are LNHDA and SQIVND (reference sequence). There are 14 residues in the CDR3. The CDR3 DNA sequence: TGTGCCAGTAGTATCAACAGGGGAGACTATGGCTACACCTTC. Translating gives CASSINRGDYGYTF.

The V call is TRBV5-4, the J call TRBJ2-2; maybe TRBD2 (5 bases). The germline V gene has CDR1 SGHNT and CDR2 YYREEE (reference sequence). With 10 bases removed from V and 4 bases from J, the gap between germline ends came to 17 bases. This CDR3 comprises 14 residues. CDR3 loop: CASHGELGTGELFF. The CDR3 DNA reads as TGTGCCTCACACGGGGAGTTGGGCACCGGGGAGCTGTTTTTT.

This clone was seen a single time. The rearrangement joins TRBV27 to TRBJ1-1; D unclear. The CDR3 totals 15 residues. CDR1 and CDR2 from the germline V gene are MNHEY and SMNVEV (reference sequence). V lost 1 base to trimming and J lost 2 bases, with 11 bases between them. This CDR3 is CASSLYGGSNTEAFF. DNA of the CDR3: TGTGCCAGCAGTTTATATGGAGGGTCAAACACTGAAGCTTTCTTT.

This chain connects TRBV5-1 to TRBJ2-5, with no clear D. Germline loops: CDR1 SGHRS, CDR2 YFSETQ. This CDR3 is built from 12 residues. The germline V and J ends were trimmed by 4 bases and 4 bases, with 8 bases remaining between them. CDR3 sequence: CASSSRRETQYF. In DNA, the CDR3 is TGCGCCAGCAGCAGCCGTAGAGAGACCCAGTACTTC.

This sequence joins TRBV6-5 and TRBJ2-7, with 8 bases that match TRBD2. Germline-derived CDR1 and CDR2 are MNHEY and SVGAGI. J lost 7 bases, V lost 5 bases, and 13 bases had no gene match. The CDR3 is made up of 15 amino acids. DNA of the CDR3: TGTGCCAGCAGTAGATTTTCAGCGGGAGAGGGTGAGCAGTACTTC. Translated: CASSRFSAGEGEQYF.

The chain is built from TRBV19 and TRBJ2-3; 8 bases are shared with TRBD1. Germline V CDR1 and CDR2: LNHDA, SQIVND (reference sequence). The CDR3 covers 13 residues. Trimming cost V 8 bases and J 3 bases; bases outside gene matches: 4. CDR3 sequence: CASSRDRTDTQYF. DNA of the CDR3: TGTGCCAGTTCCCGGGACAGGACAGATACGCAGTATTTT. The full variable domain, rest sourced from reference TRBV19 and TRBJ2-3, is DGGITQSPKYLFRKEGQNVTLSCEQNLNHDAMYWYRQDPGQGLRLIYYSQIVNDFQKGDIAEGYSVSREKKESFPLTVTSAQKNPTAFYLCASSRDRTDTQYFGPGTRLTVL.

The V gene is TRBV6-5, the J gene TRBJ1-2; TRBD1 matches 8 bases. CDR3 length equals 15 residues. The J segment lost 2 bases and the V segment lost 6 bases, leaving 8 bases of the junction unmatched. The germline CDR1 and CDR2 sequences are MNHEY and SVGAGI. CDR3 region: CASRFYRGVNYGYTF. The CDR3 DNA reads as TGTGCCAGCAGATTTTACAGGGGGGTCAACTATGGCTACACCTTC.

The chain carries TRBV19 and TRBJ1-2, with 7 bases matching TRBD1. V shed 3 bases and J 5 bases; nucleotides not matched to a gene: 9. Germline V gene sequence: CDR1 LNHDA, CDR2 SQIVND (reference sequence). This CDR3 is built from 15 residues. The CDR3 region has the DNA TGTGCCAGTAGTATTCCAGGGGGAACTGATTATGGCTACACCTTC. Translated: CASSIPGGTDYGYTF. The complete variable domain, with remaining parts taken from reference TRBV19 and TRBJ1-2, reads DGGITQSPKYLFRKEGQNVTLSCEQNLNHDAMYWYRQDPGQGLRLIYYSQIVNDFQKGDIAEGYSVSREKKESFPLTVTSAQKNPTAFYLCASSIPGGTDYGYTFGSGTRLTVV.

The chain employs TRBV29-1 and TRBJ2-7; 10 bases map to TRBD1. The germline gives CDR1 SQVTM, CDR2 ANQGSEA. The CDR3 spans 17 residues. V lost 4 bases, J lost 3 bases, and 15 bases stayed unmatched. CDR3 in amino acids: CSVGVWDRGILFYEQYF. DNA of the CDR3: TGCAGCGTTGGGGTTTGGGACAGGGGAATTTTATTCTACGAGCAGTACTTC.

The gene calls are TRBV28 and TRBJ2-7; 9 positions agree with TRBD2. Germline CDR1 and CDR2: MDHEN and SYDVKM. Losses at the gene ends were 4 bases for V and 3 bases for J; bases not matched to a gene: 7. This CDR3 is 15 amino acids long. CDR3 loop: CASSSPLAGVYEQYF. CDR3 sequence (DNA): TGTGCCAGCAGTTCCCCATTAGCGGGAGTCTACGAGCAGTACTTC.

The chain uses TRBV29-1 and TRBJ1-5, with 7 nucleotides matching TRBD1. CDR3 length equals 14 residues. The V and J ends lost 6 bases and 7 bases, in that order; junction bases with no gene match: 12. Germline loops: CDR1 SQVTM, CDR2 ANQGSEA. The chain's CDR3 is CSVGNDRDRQPQHF. The CDR3 nucleotides read TGCAGCGTGGGAAATGACAGGGACAGACAGCCCCAGCATTTT.

The chain combines TRBV30 with TRBJ2-1, with unresolved D. The CDR3 loop spans 12 amino acids. In germline, CDR1 is GTSNPN, CDR2 SVGIG (reference sequence). Trimming stripped 2 bases from V and 7 bases from J, with 9 bases between. The CDR3 loop reads CAWSRYANEQFF. The CDR3, as DNA: TGTGCCTGGAGTCGGTACGCGAATGAGCAGTTCTTC. Drawing the rest from reference TRBV30 and TRBJ2-1, the complete variable domain is SQTIHQWPATLVQPVGSPLSLECTVEGTSNPNLYWYRQAAGRGLQLLFYSVGIGQISSEVPQNLSASRPQDRQFILSSKKLLLSDSGFYLCAWSRYANEQFFGPGTRLTVL.

This chain links TRBV28 with TRBJ1-3; the match to TRBD1 covers 7 bases. Trimming cost V 4 bases and J 0 bases; bases outside gene matches: 9. The CDR3 runs 17 residues. Germline assignment: CDR1 MDHEN and CDR2 SYDVKM. CDR3 DNA: TGTGCCAGCAGTTCCGGGACAGTGACCTTCTCTGGAAACACCATATATTTT. It encodes CASSSGTVTFSGNTIYF.

The chain joins TRBV27 to TRBJ1-2; 10 nucleotides match TRBD1. CDR3 length: 16 amino acids. With V trimmed by 2 bases and J by 6 bases, 9 bases remained unmatched. Germline V CDR1 and CDR2: MNHEY, SMNVEV (reference sequence). In nucleotides, the CDR3 is TGTGCCAGCAGTTTAGAGGATGGGACAGGGGTGGATGGCTACACCTTC. It yields the protein CASSLEDGTGVDGYTF.